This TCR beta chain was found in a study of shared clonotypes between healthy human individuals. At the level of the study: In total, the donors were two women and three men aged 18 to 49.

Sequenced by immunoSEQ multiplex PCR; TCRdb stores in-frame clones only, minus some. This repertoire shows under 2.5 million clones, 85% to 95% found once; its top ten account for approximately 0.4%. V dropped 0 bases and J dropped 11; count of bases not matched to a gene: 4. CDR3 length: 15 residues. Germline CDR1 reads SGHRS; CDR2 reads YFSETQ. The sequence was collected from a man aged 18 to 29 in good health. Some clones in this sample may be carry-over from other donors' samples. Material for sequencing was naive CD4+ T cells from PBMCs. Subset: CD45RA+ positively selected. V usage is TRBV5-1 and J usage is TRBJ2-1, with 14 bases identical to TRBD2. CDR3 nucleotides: TGCGCCAGCAGCTTGGATGGACTAGCGGGAGGTCAGCAGTTCTTC. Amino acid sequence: CASSLDGLAGGQQFF.